The clone carrying this T cell receptor beta chain was detected a few times. What it binds is not known. Between the trimmed V and J ends, which lost 2 bases and 5 bases, there was a span of 13 bases. This CDR3 region has 15 residues. TCRdb called the reads again in MiXCR, with one record for every CDR3 protein. The sample lists some 590,000 distinct CDR3 sequences, about 40% occurring once. This sample was included in a study of T cell repertoires in cytomegalovirus infection. Study summary: TCR beta signatures that were public indicated CMV infection and matching HLA type.

The clonotype originates from a human donor in good health (CMV status not recorded). Some clones in this sample may be carry-over from other donors' samples. The starting material was cultured PBMCs, obtained from culture after CMV antigen stimulation. The gene calls are TRBV12-3 or TRBV12-4 and TRBJ1-5; perhaps TRBD1 as D (6 bases). The CDR3 loop is CASSLPNRVDQPQHF. CDR3 DNA sequence: TGTGCCAGCAGTTTACCCAACAGGGTGGATCAGCCCCAGCATTTT.